The clone carrying this T cell receptor (beta chain) was seen more than once but under ten times. No antigen is known for it. Using unique molecular identifiers, the investigators prepared the TCRbeta library. One entry per CDR3 protein results from TCRdb running MiXCR on the PCR reads. Altogether around 370,000 distinct CDR3 sequences are present, around 15% being singletons, with the ten largest covering roughly 40%. The CDR3 is 15 amino acids. The V and J ends lost 5 bases and 6 bases, in that order; junction bases with no gene match: 9. Germline CDR1 SGHVS, CDR2 FQNEAQ. These data come from a study of T-cell reconstitution after alpha-beta-depleted transplantation in children. Whole-study findings and limits: After transplant, at about two months, alpha-beta T cells were reportedly derived from several hundred expanded graft clones. Certain patients had high TCRbeta diversity at day 60, and it came from recipient T cells and thymic progenitors that survived. Counts and diversity of T cells one year after transplant came mostly from newly produced T cells.

This chain links TRBV7-8 with TRBJ2-1; 8 bases map to TRBD2. The sequence came from a male patient between 2 and 15 years old who had a stem cell transplant for acute lymphoblastic leukemia, so the T cells may come from the graft donor. This sample comprised PBMCs, mostly from graft donor cells, obtained 360 days after TCRalphabeta/CD19-depleted stem cell transplant. CDR3 nucleotides: TGTGCCAGCAGCCCTCTAGCGGGTAGTTCCAATGAGCAGTTCTTC. Its protein product is CASSPLAGSSNEQFF.